The TCR beta chain described here comes from a study of cytomegalovirus exposure and HLA in healthy donors. Overall study findings and caveats: Fewer than 200 TCR beta chains were listed as cytomegalovirus-associated. Among immune exposure information, only CMV serostatus was available.

The PCR employed 60 Vbeta primers together with 13 Jbeta primers. The assay was immunoSEQ multiplex PCR, and TCRdb's table has in-frame clones only and misses some. The table lists approximately 44,000 clones, around 85% of them singletons. A remark on this clone: Its matching antigen is unknown.

J gave up 2 bases and V 1 base, and 5 bases lay outside the gene matches. The CDR3 length is 16 residues. Per germline, CDR1 SGHNT and CDR2 YENEEA. The sequencing input was PBMCs. The chain joins TRBV11-3 to TRBJ2-1, with 7 bases that match TRBD2. The receptor was derived from a man in his fifties or sixties in good health and CMV-seronegative. CDR3 sequence reads: CASSLGAGEAYNEQFF. The CDR3 bases are TGTGCCAGCAGCTTAGGTGCGGGAGAGGCCTACAATGAGCAGTTCTTC.